This T cell receptor beta chain appears in the sequencing data of a study of cytomegalovirus exposure and HLA in healthy donors. PCR used 60 Vbeta primers and 13 Jbeta primers. Produced via immunoSEQ multiplex PCR; TCRdb's table is partial and in-frame only. Of about 52,000 clones in the sample, around three fifths were seen once. CDR3 length: 15 residues. CDR1 and CDR2 from the germline V gene are SGHRS and YFSETQ. The V end lost 3 bases, the J end lost 3 bases, and 13 bases lay between the germline ends. This TCR came from a human donor in good health. Input material: PBMCs. V and J are TRBV5-1 and TRBJ1-3; D may be TRBD1 (6 bases). The CDR3, as DNA: TGCGCCAGCAGCTCCCACTTAGGGGGTGGAAACACCATATATTTT. This translates into CASSSHLGGGNTIYF.